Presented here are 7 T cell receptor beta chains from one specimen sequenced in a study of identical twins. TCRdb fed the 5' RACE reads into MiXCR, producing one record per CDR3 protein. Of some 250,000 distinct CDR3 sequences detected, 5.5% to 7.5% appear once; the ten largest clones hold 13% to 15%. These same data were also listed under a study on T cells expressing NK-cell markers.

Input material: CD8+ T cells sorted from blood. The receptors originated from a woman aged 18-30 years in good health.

The CDR3 coding sequence is TGTGCCAGCAGAGGTAGCCCAGATACGCAGTATTTT. Amino acid sequence: CASRGSPDTQYF. This chain links TRBV6-5 with TRBJ2-3; no clear D gene. V was shortened by 6 bases and J by 4 bases, with 8 bases between the two germline ends. This CDR3 spans 12 amino acids. The germline gives CDR1 MNHEY, CDR2 SVGAGI.

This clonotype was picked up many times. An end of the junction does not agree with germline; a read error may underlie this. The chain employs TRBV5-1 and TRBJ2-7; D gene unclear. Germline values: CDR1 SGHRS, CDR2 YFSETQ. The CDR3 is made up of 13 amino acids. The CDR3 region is CASSLESAYEQYF. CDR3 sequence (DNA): TGTGCCAGCAGCTTAGAGTCGGCCTACGAGCAGTACTTC.

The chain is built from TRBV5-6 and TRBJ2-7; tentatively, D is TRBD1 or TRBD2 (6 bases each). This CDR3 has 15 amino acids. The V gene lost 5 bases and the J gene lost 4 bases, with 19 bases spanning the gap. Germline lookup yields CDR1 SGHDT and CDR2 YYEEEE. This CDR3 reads CASRLGGRGLYEQYF. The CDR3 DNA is TGTGCCAGCAGATTAGGGGGGCGAGGTTTATACGAGCAGTACTTC.

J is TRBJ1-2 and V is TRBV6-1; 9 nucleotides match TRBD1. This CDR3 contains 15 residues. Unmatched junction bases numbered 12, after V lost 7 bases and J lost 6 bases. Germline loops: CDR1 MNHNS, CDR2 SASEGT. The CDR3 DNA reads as TGTGCCAGCACACCATCGCCGGGACAGGGACATGGCTACACCTTC. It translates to CASTPSPGQGHGYTF.

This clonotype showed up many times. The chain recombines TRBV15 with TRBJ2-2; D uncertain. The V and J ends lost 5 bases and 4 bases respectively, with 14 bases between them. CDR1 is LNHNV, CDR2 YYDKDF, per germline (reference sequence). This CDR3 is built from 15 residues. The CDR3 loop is CATSGSRVGTGELFF. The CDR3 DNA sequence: TGTGCCACCAGCGGGTCCCGGGTAGGCACCGGGGAGCTGTTTTTT. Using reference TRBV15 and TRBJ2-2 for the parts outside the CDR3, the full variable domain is DAMVIQNPRYQVTQFGKPVTLSCSQTLNHNVMYWYQQKSSQAPKLLFHYYDKDFNNEADTPDNFQSRRPNTSFCFLDIRSPGLGDTAMYLCATSGSRVGTGELFFGEGSRLTVL.

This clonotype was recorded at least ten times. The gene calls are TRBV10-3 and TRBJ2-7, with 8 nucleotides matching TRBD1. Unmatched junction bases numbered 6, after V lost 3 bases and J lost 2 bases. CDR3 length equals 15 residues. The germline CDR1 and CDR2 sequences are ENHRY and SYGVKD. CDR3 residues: CAISDSGTGTYEQYF. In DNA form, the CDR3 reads TGTGCCATCAGTGATTCCGGGACAGGAACCTACGAGCAGTACTTC.

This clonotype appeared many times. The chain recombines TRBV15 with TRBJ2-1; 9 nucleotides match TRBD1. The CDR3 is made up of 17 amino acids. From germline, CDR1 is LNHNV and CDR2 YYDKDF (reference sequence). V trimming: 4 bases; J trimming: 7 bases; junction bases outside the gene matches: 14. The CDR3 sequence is CATSTSHRDRAGNEQFF. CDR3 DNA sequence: TGTGCCACCAGCACCTCTCATCGGGACAGGGCCGGGAATGAGCAGTTCTTC.